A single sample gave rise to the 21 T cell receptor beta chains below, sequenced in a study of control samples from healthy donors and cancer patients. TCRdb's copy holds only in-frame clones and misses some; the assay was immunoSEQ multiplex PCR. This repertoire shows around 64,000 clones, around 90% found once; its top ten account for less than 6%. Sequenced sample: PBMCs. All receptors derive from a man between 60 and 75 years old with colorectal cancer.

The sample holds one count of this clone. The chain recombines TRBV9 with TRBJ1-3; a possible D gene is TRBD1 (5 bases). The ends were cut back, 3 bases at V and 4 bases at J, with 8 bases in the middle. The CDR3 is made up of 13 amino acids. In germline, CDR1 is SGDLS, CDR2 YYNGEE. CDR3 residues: CASSAEGGNTIYF. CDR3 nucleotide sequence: TGTGCCAGCAGCGCCGAGGGGGGAAACACCATATATTTT.

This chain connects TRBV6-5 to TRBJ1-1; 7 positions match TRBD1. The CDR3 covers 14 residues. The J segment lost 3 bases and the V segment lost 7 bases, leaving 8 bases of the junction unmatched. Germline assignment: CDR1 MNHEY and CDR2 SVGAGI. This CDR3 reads CASNPGTEDTEAFF. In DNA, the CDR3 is TGTGCCAGCAACCCCGGGACAGAGGACACTGAAGCTTTCTTT.

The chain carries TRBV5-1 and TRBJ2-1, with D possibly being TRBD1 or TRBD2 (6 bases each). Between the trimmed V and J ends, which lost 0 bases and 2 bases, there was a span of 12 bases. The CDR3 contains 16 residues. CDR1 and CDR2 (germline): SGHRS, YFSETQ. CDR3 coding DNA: TGCGCCAGCAGCTTGGGGGGGGCGGACCCCTACAATGAGCAGTTCTTC. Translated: CASSLGGADPYNEQFF.

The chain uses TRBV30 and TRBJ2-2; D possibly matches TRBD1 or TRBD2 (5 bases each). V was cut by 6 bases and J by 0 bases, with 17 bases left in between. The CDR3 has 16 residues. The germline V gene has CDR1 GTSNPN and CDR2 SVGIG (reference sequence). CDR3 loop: CACTPGALTNTGELFF. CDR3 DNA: TGTGCCTGTACGCCCGGGGCCCTAACGAACACCGGGGAGCTGTTTTTT.

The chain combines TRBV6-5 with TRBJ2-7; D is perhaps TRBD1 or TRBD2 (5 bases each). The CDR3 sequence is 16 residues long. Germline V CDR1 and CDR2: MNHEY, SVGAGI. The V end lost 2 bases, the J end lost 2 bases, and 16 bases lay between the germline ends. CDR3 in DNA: TGTGCCAGCAGTTACGCCGGGACGGCGCAAACCTACGAGCAGTACTTC. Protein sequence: CASSYAGTAQTYEQYF.

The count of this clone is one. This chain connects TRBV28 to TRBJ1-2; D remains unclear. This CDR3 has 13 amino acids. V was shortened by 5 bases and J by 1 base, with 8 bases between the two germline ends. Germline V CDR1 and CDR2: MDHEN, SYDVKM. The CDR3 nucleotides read TGTGCCAGCAGTAACCGGTTTAACTATGGCTACACCTTC. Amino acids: CASSNRFNYGYTF.

CDR3 sequence reads: CASSEALRETQYF. The CDR3 DNA sequence: TGTGCCAGCAGTGAAGCGCTTCGAGAGACCCAGTACTTC. The J gene is TRBJ2-5, the V gene TRBV2; D remains unclear. CDR3 length: 13 residues. Germline loops: CDR1 SNHLY, CDR2 FYNNEI. V lost 0 bases to trimming and J lost 4 bases, with 6 bases between them.

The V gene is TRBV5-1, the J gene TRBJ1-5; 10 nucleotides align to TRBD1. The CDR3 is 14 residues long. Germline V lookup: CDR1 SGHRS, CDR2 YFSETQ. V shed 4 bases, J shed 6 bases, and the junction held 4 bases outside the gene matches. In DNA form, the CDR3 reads TGCGCCAGCAGCCCGGACAGGGGGAGTCAGCCCCAGCATTTT. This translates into CASSPDRGSQPQHF. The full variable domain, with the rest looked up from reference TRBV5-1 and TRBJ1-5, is KAGVTQTPRYLIKTRGQQVTLSCSPISGHRSVSWYQQTPGQGLQFLFEYFSETQRNKGNFPGRFSGRQFSNSRSEMNVSTLELGDSALYLCASSPDRGSQPQHFGDGTRLSIL.

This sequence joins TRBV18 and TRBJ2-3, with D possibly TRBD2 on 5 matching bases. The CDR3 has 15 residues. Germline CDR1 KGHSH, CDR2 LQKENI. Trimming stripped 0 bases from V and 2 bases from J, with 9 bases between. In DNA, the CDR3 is TGTGCCAGCTCACCACCCAGCGGAACCACAGATACGCAGTATTTT. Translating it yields CASSPPSGTTDTQYF.

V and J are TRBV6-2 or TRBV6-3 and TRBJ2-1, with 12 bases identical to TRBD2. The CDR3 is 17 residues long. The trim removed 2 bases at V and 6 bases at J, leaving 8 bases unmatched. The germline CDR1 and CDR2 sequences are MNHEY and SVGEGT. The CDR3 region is CASSYSTSGGPVNEQFF. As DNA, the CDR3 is TGTGCCAGCAGTTACAGTACTAGCGGGGGGCCCGTCAATGAGCAGTTCTTC.

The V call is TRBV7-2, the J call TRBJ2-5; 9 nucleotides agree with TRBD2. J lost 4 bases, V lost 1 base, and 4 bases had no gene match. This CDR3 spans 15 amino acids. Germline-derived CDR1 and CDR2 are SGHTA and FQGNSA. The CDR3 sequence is CASSLGGLAGETQYF. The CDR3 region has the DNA TGTGCCAGCAGCTTAGGGGGACTAGCAGGAGAGACCCAGTACTTC.

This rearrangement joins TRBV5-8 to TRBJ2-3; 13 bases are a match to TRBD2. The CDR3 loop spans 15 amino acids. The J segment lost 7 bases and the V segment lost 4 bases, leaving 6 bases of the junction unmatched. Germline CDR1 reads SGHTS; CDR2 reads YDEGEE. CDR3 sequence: CASSLRTSGGNTQYF. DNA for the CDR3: TGTGCCAGCAGCCTTAGGACTAGCGGGGGAAATACGCAGTATTTT. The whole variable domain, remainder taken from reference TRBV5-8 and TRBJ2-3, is EAGVTQSPTHLIKTRGQQATLRCSPISGHTSVYWYQQALGLGLQFLLWYDEGEERNRGNFPPRFSGRQFPNYSSELNVNALELEDSALYLCASSLRTSGGNTQYFGPGTRLTVL.

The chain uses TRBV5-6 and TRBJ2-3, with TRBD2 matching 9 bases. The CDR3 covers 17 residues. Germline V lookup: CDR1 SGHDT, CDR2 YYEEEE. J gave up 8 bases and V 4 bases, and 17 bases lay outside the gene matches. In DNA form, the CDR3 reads TGTGCCAGCAGCCTGGTGAAGGCGGGGGGGCCACAAGGTACGCAGTATTTT. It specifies CASSLVKAGGPQGTQYF.

In DNA form, the CDR3 reads TGTGCCAGCAGTGGGCAGGCCCATGAGCAGTTCTTC. Translation gives CASSGQAHEQFF. The J gene is TRBJ2-1, the V gene TRBV2; D is ambiguous. The V gene's germline CDR1 is SNHLY and CDR2 FYNNEI. This CDR3 is 12 amino acids long. V was shortened by 4 bases and J by 8 bases, with 9 bases between the two germline ends.

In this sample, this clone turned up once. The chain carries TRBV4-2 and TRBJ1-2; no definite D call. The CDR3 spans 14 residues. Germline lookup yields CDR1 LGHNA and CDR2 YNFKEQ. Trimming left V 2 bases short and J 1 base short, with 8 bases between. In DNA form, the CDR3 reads TGTGCCAGCAGCCAACAACGGGGTAACTATGGCTACACCTTC. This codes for CASSQQRGNYGYTF.

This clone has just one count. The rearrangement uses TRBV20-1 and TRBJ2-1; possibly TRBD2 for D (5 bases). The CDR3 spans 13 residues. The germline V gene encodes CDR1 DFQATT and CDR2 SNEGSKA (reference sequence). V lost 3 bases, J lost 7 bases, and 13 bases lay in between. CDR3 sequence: CSASEGGVNEQFF. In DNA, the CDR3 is TGCAGTGCTAGTGAGGGTGGTGTTAATGAGCAGTTCTTC.

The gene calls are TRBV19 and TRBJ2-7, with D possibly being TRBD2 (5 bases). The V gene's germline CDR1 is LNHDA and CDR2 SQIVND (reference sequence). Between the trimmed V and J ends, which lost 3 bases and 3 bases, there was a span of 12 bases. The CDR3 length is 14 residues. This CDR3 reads CASSMGALNYEQYF. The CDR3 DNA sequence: TGTGCCAGTAGTATGGGAGCCCTCAACTACGAGCAGTACTTC.

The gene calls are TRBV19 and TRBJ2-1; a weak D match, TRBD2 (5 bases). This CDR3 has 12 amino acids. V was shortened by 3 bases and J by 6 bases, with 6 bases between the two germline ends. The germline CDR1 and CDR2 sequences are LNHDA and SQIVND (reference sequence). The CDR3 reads CASSIGSNEQFF. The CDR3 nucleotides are TGTGCCAGTAGTATTGGGAGCAATGAGCAGTTCTTC.

CDR3 region: CARSTGPNTGELFF. The CDR3 nucleotides are TGTGCCAGATCGACAGGGCCGAACACCGGGGAGCTGTTTTTT. The chain employs TRBV6-4 and TRBJ2-2, with 7 nucleotides matching TRBD1. The length of the CDR3 is 14 residues. V lost 9 bases to trimming and J lost 0 bases; unmatched junction nucleotides: 4. CDR1 is MRHNA and CDR2 is SNTAGT in the germline V gene.

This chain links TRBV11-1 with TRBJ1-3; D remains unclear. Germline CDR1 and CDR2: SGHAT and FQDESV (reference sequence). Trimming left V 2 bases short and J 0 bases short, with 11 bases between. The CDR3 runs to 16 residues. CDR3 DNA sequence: TGTGCCAGCAGCTTAAGCCAGCTCCTCTCTGGAAACACCATATATTTT. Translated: CASSLSQLLSGNTIYF.

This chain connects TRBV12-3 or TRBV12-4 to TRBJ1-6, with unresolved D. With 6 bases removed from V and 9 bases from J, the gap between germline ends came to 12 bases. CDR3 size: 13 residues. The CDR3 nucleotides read TGTGCCAGCAGCCCCGGGCCCAGTTCACCCCTCCACTTT. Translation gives CASSPGPSSPLHF.